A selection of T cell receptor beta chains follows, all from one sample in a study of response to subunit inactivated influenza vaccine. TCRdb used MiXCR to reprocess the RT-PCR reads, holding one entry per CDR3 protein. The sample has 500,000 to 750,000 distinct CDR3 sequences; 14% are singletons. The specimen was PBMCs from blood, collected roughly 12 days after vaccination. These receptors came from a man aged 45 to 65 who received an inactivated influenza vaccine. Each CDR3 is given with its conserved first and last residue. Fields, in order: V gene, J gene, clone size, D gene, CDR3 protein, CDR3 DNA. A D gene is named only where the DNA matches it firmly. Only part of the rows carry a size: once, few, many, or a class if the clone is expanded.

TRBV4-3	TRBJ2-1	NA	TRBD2	CASSEGTWEGRYNEQFF	TGCGCCAGCAGCGAAGGCACGTGGGAGGGCCGGTACAATGAGCAGTTCTTC
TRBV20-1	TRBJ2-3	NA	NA	CSAIMESANTDTQYF	TGCAGTGCTATAATGGAGTCGGCGAACACAGATACGCAGTATTTT
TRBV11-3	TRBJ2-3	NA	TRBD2	CASSKRAGGNTDTQYF	TGTGCCAGCAGCAAGCGGGCGGGGGGCAACACAGATACGCAGTATTTT
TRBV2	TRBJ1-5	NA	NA	CASSEAPNQPQHF	TGTGCCAGCAGTGAAGCGCCTAATCAGCCCCAGCATTTT
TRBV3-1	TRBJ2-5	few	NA	CASSPEGLQETQYF	TGTGCCAGCAGCCCGGAGGGCCTACAAGAGACCCAGTACTTC
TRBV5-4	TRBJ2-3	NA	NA	CASSYDTGTTHTDTQYF	TGTGCCAGCAGCTACGACACAGGGACCACACACACAGATACGCAGTATTTT
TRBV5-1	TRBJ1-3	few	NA	CASSFDHSGNTIYF	TGCGCCAGCAGCTTCGACCACTCTGGAAACACCATATATTTT
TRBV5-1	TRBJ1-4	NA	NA	CASSFDSRKRVLFF	TGCGCCAGCAGCTTTGACTCCCGGAAGAGAGTTCTGTTTTTT
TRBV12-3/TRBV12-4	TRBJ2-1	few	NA	CASSFLGKNEQFF	TGTGCCAGCAGTTTCTTAGGAAAGAATGAGCAGTTCTTC
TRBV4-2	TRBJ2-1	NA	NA	CASSQDRAGSSYNEQFF	TGTGCCAGCAGCCAAGATCGGGCGGGGAGCTCCTACAATGAGCAGTTCTTC
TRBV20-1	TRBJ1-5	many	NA	CSAYRGWPPQHF	TGCAGCGCCTACCGGGGGTGGCCGCCCCAGCATTTT
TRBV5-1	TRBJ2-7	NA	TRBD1	CASSYGTGDLLQYF	TGCGCCAGCAGCTACGGGACAGGGGACCTTCTGCAGTACTTC
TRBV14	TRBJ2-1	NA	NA	CASSQDRGRGLPGDEQFF	TGTGCCAGCAGCCAAGATCGTGGCAGGGGACTGCCTGGGGATGAGCAGTTCTTC
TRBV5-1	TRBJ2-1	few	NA	CASSLGDMVDEQFF	TGCGCCAGCAGCTTGGGTGATATGGTCGATGAGCAGTTCTTC
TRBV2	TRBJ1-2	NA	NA	CASRMRGYTF	TGTGCCAGCAGGATGCGTGGCTACACCTTC
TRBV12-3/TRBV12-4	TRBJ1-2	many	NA	CASSLSLLGYTF	TGTGCCAGCAGTTTATCCCTACTTGGCTACACCTTC
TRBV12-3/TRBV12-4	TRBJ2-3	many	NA	CASRIGVSTDTQYF	TGTGCCAGCCGCATAGGAGTTAGCACAGATACGCAGTATTTT
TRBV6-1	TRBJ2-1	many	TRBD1	CASSRTGTGYYNEQFF	TGTGCCAGCAGTCGTACCGGGACAGGGTATTACAATGAGCAGTTCTTC
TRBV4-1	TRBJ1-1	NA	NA	CASSQVPVNTEAFF	TGCGCCAGCAGCCAAGTACCGGTGAACACTGAAGCTTTCTTT
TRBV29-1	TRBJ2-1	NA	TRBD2	CSVETGRAVEQFF	TGCAGCGTTGAAACCGGGAGGGCCGTTGAGCAGTTCTTC
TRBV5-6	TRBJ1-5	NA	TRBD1	CASSRTTGGQPQHF	TGTGCCAGCAGCCGCACCACAGGGGGTCAGCCCCAGCATTTT